Listed below are T cell receptor beta chains from one sample, sequenced in a study of cytomegalovirus exposure and HLA in healthy donors. Clones were read by immunoSEQ multiplex PCR, and TCRdb kept only the in-frame ones, dropping some. There are 90,000 to 100,000 clones in the sample; roughly three quarters occur only once, and 4.5% to 6% lies in the top ten. Sequencing was carried out using PBMCs. These receptors all come from a woman aged 40 to 50 in good health and CMV-seronegative. CDR3s include the opening cysteine and the closing phenylalanine or tryptophan. Fields, in order: clone size, J gene, V gene, CDR3 length, D gene, CDR3 DNA, CDR3 protein. The D gene is left open where the match is weak. Clone size is shown for a subset of rows, as once, few, many or a class of expanded clone.

few	TRBJ2-5	TRBV5-6	16	TRBD2	TGTGCCAGCAGCTTGTCCCCGGGGGAGGGGAAAGAGACCCAGTACTTC	CASSLSPGEGKETQYF
.	TRBJ1-2	TRBV12-5	14	TRBD1	TGTGCTAGTGGCTACGGGACAGGGAACTATGGCTACACCTTC	CASGYGTGNYGYTF
.	TRBJ1-2	TRBV27	15	TRBD1	TGTGCCAGCAGGCGAGACAGGGCGGGTATCTATGGCTACACCTTC	CASRRDRAGIYGYTF
.	TRBJ1-2	TRBV9	14	TRBD1	TGTGCCAGCAGCGGAGGACAGGGGGACTATGGCTACACCTTC	CASSGGQGDYGYTF
.	TRBJ1-1	TRBV7-3	13	.	TGTGCCAGCAGCCCCCAGGGGTACACTGAAGCTTTCTTT	CASSPQGYTEAFF
.	TRBJ2-4	TRBV9	14	TRBD1	TGTGCCAGCAGCGTTAGTGGACAGGGAAACATTCAGTACTTC	CASSVSGQGNIQYF
few	TRBJ1-2	TRBV5-6	13	.	TGTGCCAGCAGCTCCGGGACTTGGGGTGGCTACACCTTC	CASSSGTWGGYTF
.	TRBJ2-5	TRBV5-4	15	.	TGTGCCAGCAGCTCAGGGGCGGACAACGAGGAGACCCAGTACTTC	CASSSGADNEETQYF
.	TRBJ1-1	TRBV14	16	.	TGTGCCAGCAGCCACAATGATGCGACTCTCCTAACTGAAGCTTTCTTT	CASSHNDATLLTEAFF
.	TRBJ2-3	TRBV10-2	13	TRBD2	TGCGCCAGCATTGGACTAGGCGTAGATACGCAGTATTTT	CASIGLGVDTQYF
once	TRBJ2-1	TRBV30	14	.	TGTGCCTGGAGCACGGGCCAGGGGCAGGATGAGCAGTTCTTC	CAWSTGQGQDEQFF
.	TRBJ1-1	TRBV5-4	12	.	TGTGCCAGCAGCTTCGGACAGCGTGAAGCTTTCTTT	CASSFGQREAFF
.	TRBJ2-1	TRBV11-1	12	.	TGTGCCAGCACCACCACAGGGTGGGAGCAGTTCTTC	CASTTTGWEQFF
.	TRBJ1-3	TRBV6-1	14	TRBD1	TGTGCCAGCAAAACAGGGGGAACTGGAAACACCATATATTTT	CASKTGGTGNTIYF
.	TRBJ2-5	TRBV5-1	14	.	TGCGCCAGCAGCCCTGGACTGCTCCCGGAGACCCAGTACTTC	CASSPGLLPETQYF
.	TRBJ2-2	TRBV4-3	17	.	TGCGCCAGCAGCCAAGATCCTACGGGGAGGAACACCGGGGAGCTGTTTTTT	CASSQDPTGRNTGELFF
once	TRBJ1-2	TRBV6-1	12	.	TGTGCCAGCAGACAGGGTGTAGAAGGCTACACCTTC	CASRQGVEGYTF
.	TRBJ1-2	TRBV7-9	15	.	TGTGCCAGCAGCTTAGTTCCAGGGATTAACTATGGCTACACCTTC	CASSLVPGINYGYTF
once	TRBJ2-5	TRBV12-5	15	TRBD2	TGTGCTAGTGGTTTGGGCGGCGGGGGTGGGGCGACCCAGTACTTC	CASGLGGGGGATQYF
.	TRBJ2-6	TRBV5-8	15	.	TGTGCCAGCAGCTTGCAAAGGGAGGGGGCCAACGTCCTGACTTTC	CASSLQREGANVLTF
.	TRBJ2-2	TRBV9	15	.	TGTGCCAGCAGCGCAGGGCTCGTGAACACCGGGGAGCTGTTTTTT	CASSAGLVNTGELFF
.	TRBJ2-7	TRBV6-1	13	.	TGTGCCAGCAGCGAAGCTTATAGCTACGAGCAGTACTTC	CASSEAYSYEQYF
once	TRBJ2-3	TRBV4-3	16	TRBD2	TGCGCCAGCAGCCTAGGGACTAGCGGGGGAGCGGGTACGCAGTATTTT	CASSLGTSGGAGTQYF
.	TRBJ2-5	TRBV9	12	.	TGTGCCAGCAGCGACGGGATAGAGACCCAGTACTTC	CASSDGIETQYF
.	TRBJ2-1	TRBV5-5	16	TRBD1	TGTGCCAGCAGCCCCCTACAGGGGAGCTCCTACAATGAGCAGTTCTTC	CASSPLQGSSYNEQFF
.	TRBJ1-5	TRBV6-1	14	.	TGTGCCAGCAGCAGTGACGGGAACAATCAGCCCCAGCATTTT	CASSSDGNNQPQHF
.	TRBJ2-5	TRBV5-1	13	.	TGCGCCAGCAGCCCAGGGTACCAAGAGACCCAGTACTTC	CASSPGYQETQYF
.	TRBJ2-3	TRBV7-2	15	.	TGTGCCAGCAAAGACTGGCCTATCTACACAGATACGCAGTATTTT	CASKDWPIYTDTQYF
few	TRBJ1-2	TRBV18	12	.	TGTGCCTGCTCTCCACGCAGCTATGGCTACACCTTC	CACSPRSYGYTF
.	TRBJ1-1	TRBV7-2	13	TRBD1	TGTGCCAGCAGCACGGGACAGGGGATTGAAGCTTTCTTT	CASSTGQGIEAFF
.	TRBJ2-5	TRBV6-1	13	.	TGTGCCAGCAGTGGACAGGCCCAAGAGACCCAGTACTTC	CASSGQAQETQYF
.	TRBJ1-2	TRBV2	16	TRBD1	TGTGCCAGCAGGCTGAGACAGGGGGAAGCTAACTATGGCTACACCTTC	CASRLRQGEANYGYTF
.	TRBJ2-1	TRBV5-1	14	TRBD2	TGCGCCAGCAGCACCGGGACTAGCTCCGATGAGCAGTTCTTC	CASSTGTSSDEQFF
.	TRBJ2-2	TRBV4-1	13	TRBD1	TGCGCCAGCAGCCCCGAGGGGGCCAGGGAGCTGTTTTTT	CASSPEGARELFF
.	TRBJ2-7	TRBV4-1	16	TRBD2	TGCGCCAGCAGCCAAGGGGTGGTAGCGGGGGCCTACGAGCAGTACTTC	CASSQGVVAGAYEQYF
.	TRBJ2-1	TRBV19	19	TRBD2	TGTGCCAGTAGTACCCCCGGACTAGCGGGGGGGAGCTCCTACAATGAGCAGTTCTTC	CASSTPGLAGGSSYNEQFF
.	TRBJ2-7	TRBV6-1	15	.	TGTGCCAGCAGTGAAACCGGGACTCTCACCTACGTGCAGTACTTC	CASSETGTLTYVQYF
.	TRBJ1-2	TRBV7-2	16	TRBD1	TGTGCCAGCAGCGCAGCCGGGACAGGGTTTTACTATGGCTACACCTTC	CASSAAGTGFYYGYTF
once	TRBJ1-1	TRBV11-1	12	.	TGTGCCAGCAGTCGAGGGAGGGCTGAAGCTTTCTTT	CASSRGRAEAFF
.	TRBJ1-2	TRBV6-4	13	.	TGTGCCAGCCACCTGACAGAAGTATATGGCTACACCTTC	CASHLTEVYGYTF
.	TRBJ2-1	TRBV7-9	15	TRBD1	TGTGCCAGCAGCCTTTCCGGGACAGCTTACAATGAGCAGTTCTTC	CASSLSGTAYNEQFF
.	TRBJ2-3	TRBV6-1	16	TRBD2	TGTGCCAGCAGTGAAGGATTAGCGGGGGCCACAGATACGCAGTATTTT	CASSEGLAGATDTQYF
.	TRBJ2-3	TRBV29-1	13	.	TGCAGCGTTGAAGAGGGCTTAACAGATACGCAGTATTTT	CSVEEGLTDTQYF
.	TRBJ2-5	TRBV7-8	15	.	TGTGCCAGCAGCTTAGTACAGGGACCCCAAGAGACCCAGTACTTC	CASSLVQGPQETQYF
.	TRBJ2-3	TRBV6-5	13	.	TGTGCCAGCAGTTACCAGGTCACAGATACGCAGTATTTT	CASSYQVTDTQYF
.	TRBJ1-5	TRBV7-9	15	.	TGTGCCAGCAGCTTAGCGGGCGGGAGCAATCAGCCCCAGCATTTT	CASSLAGGSNQPQHF
many	TRBJ1-5	TRBV10-2	15	.	TGCGCCAGCAGTGTAGGAGACCGGAATAATCAGCCCCAGCATTTT	CASSVGDRNNQPQHF
.	TRBJ1-2	TRBV18	14	.	TGTGCCAGCTCACGATTGGAGCGTAACTATGGCTACACCTTC	CASSRLERNYGYTF
.	TRBJ1-1	TRBV7-2	15	.	TGTGCCAGCAGCTTAGAACGACTGTCCAACACTGAAGCTTTCTTT	CASSLERLSNTEAFF
once	TRBJ2-7	TRBV7-7	19	.	TGTGCTAGCAGCTTAGGCGCGTCTAATTCGTTGGCGGGGTCCTACGAGCAGTACTTC	CASSLGASNSLAGSYEQYF
.	TRBJ2-7	TRBV2	17	TRBD1	TGTGCCAGCAGACGGGACAGGGTATTTAGCGGCCGCTACGAGCAGTACTTC	CASRRDRVFSGRYEQYF